This paragraph reports one TCR beta chain. The data stem from a study of T cell changes during pregnancy in multiple sclerosis. Germline CDR1 is KGHSH and CDR2 is LQKENI. V shed 2 bases and J shed 8 bases, with 13 bases lying between them. The CDR3 consists of 14 residues. Clones were read by immunoSEQ multiplex PCR, and TCRdb kept only the in-frame ones, dropping some. Counted here are 70,000 or so clones, around 94% occurring once; the ten biggest clones make up just under 2%. The sample here was peripheral blood, taken in the third trimester of pregnancy. This clonotype originated in a female donor in good health, enrolled as a control in a pregnancy study. V gene TRBV18 combines with J gene TRBJ2-1; D may be TRBD1 (6 bases). As DNA, the CDR3 is TGTGCCAGCTCACCATTCCGGGACATCGATGAGCAGTTCTTC. Translation gives CASSPFRDIDEQFF. The full variable domain, completed using reference TRBV18 and TRBJ2-1, is NAGVMQNPRHLVRRRGQEARLRCSPMKGHSHVYWYRQLPEEGLKFMVYLQKENIIDESGMPKERFSAEFPKEGPSILRIQQVVRGDSAAYFCASSPFRDIDEQFFGPGTRLTVL.